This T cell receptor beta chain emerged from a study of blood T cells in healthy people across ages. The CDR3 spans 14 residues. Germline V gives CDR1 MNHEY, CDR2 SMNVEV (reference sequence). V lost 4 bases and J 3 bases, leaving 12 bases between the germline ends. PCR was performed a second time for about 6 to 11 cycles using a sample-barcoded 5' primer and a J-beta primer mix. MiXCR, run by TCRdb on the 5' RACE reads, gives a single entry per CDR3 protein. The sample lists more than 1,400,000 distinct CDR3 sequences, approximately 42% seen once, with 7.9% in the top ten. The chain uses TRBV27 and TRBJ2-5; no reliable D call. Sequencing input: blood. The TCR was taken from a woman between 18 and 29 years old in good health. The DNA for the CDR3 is TGTGCCAGCAGTTCACGCCCAGCCAAAGAGACCCAGTACTTC. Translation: CASSSRPAKETQYF.